Sequencing of this T cell receptor beta chain was carried out in a study of T cell repertoires in cytomegalovirus infection. Across the whole study: Matching HLA type, along with CMV infection, was indicated by public TCR beta signatures.

Notes on this clonotype: Its antigen is currently unknown.

TCRdb re-analysed the reads in MiXCR, keeping a single row per CDR3 protein. The table lists about 60,000 distinct CDR3 sequences, around 20% of them singletons. Trimming took 0 bases from V and 0 from J, leaving 9 bases between them. This CDR3 comprises 17 residues. Germline V gives CDR1 LGHNA, CDR2 YSLEER. The sequenced sample was CD8+ T cells from cultured PBMCs, obtained from culture after CMV antigen stimulation. The chain carries TRBV4-3 and TRBJ1-6; D not certain. The sequence derives from a human donor in good health (CMV status not recorded). Some clones in this sample may be carry-over from other donors' samples. The CDR3 is CASSQDLASSYNSPLHF. CDR3 sequence (DNA): TGCGCCAGCAGCCAAGATTTGGCCAGCTCCTATAATTCACCCCTCCACTTT.